This T cell receptor (beta chain) was observed in a study of shared clonotypes between healthy human individuals. At the level of the study: With ages of 18 to 49, the donors were two women and three men. Researchers assigned three CD4 naive, three CD4 memory, two CD8 naive and one CD8 memory plate to each donor. Study-level results: It was anticipated that sequencing depth would influence how many clonotypes donors shared.

Regarding this clone: No antigen is known for it.

The authors loaded 150 to 250 ng DNA, 28,000 or so T cell genomes, into sorted-subset replicate PCRs. Measured with immunoSEQ multiplex PCR; TCRdb has only the in-frame clones, and not every one. The sample carries over 2 million clones, about 95% recorded once. CD45RO-negative, CCR7-selected cells formed the naive CD8 fraction, which excluded terminally differentiated effector memory CD45RA+ cells. The germline CDR1 and CDR2 sequences are SGDLS and YYNGEE. This CDR3 has 16 amino acids. Deletions cut 3 bases from V and 1 base from J, with 16 bases between. The chain recombines TRBV9 with TRBJ1-1, with a tentative D call TRBD1 (5 bases). Sequenced input: naive CD8+ T cells sorted from blood. The origin of this receptor is a man between 18 and 29 years old in good health. As DNA, the CDR3 is TGTGCCAGCAGCGGAGACCCTCTCACAGGGAACACTGAAGCTTTCTTT. Residues: CASSGDPLTGNTEAFF.